The TCR beta chain under discussion was sequenced for a study of CD8 T cells in ankylosing spondylitis. The study, taken as a whole, reports: Reports say disease-linked clones showed up significantly more in matched ankylosing spondylitis synovial fluid. Clones that were linked to disease were CD8+ and were relatively rare in peripheral blood. There was a TCR beta motif, made of eight highly homologous variants, that appeared characteristic of ankylosing spondylitis blood.

With molecular barcodes, quantitative 5'-RACE was used to make the TCR beta libraries. TCRdb reprocessed the 5' RACE reads with MiXCR, giving one entry per CDR3 protein. The sample lists about 360,000 distinct CDR3 sequences, 14% to 15% seen once, with around 0.99% in the top ten. This clonotype was detected a few times. The antigen is undetermined. The CDR3 contains 13 residues. V was cut by 4 bases and J by 1 base, with 6 bases left in between. Germline V gene lookup returns CDR1 LGHNT and CDR2 FRNRAP. The sequenced sample was blood, either unsorted or a sorted T cell fraction (not recorded which). This receptor was obtained from a male donor with ankylosing spondylitis or in good health (not recorded which). The chain recombines TRBV12-5 with TRBJ2-3; D gene uncertain. The CDR3 sequence: CASGSSGTDTQYF. CDR3 coding DNA: TGTGCTAGTGGTTCCTCGGGCACAGATACGCAGTATTTT.